This T cell receptor beta chain comes out of a study of blood T cell repertoires in COVID-19. Background on the study: Samples representing acute and convalescent COVID-19 were sourced from the United States, Italy and Spain. From T cells, B-cell-depleted T cells, or PBMCs came the material, which was cDNA or gDNA.

Original analysis: It was from reference gene primer amplification that nucleated cell counts were estimated. The assay was immunoSEQ multiplex PCR, and TCRdb's table has in-frame clones only and misses some. The DNA was the basis for D and trimming; V, J and clone size are from that table. The sample comprises nearly 35,000 clones, nearly 95% of which are singletons, and around 5.5% rests with the top ten. CDR1 is MNHEY, CDR2 SMNVEV, per germline (reference sequence). Trimming at V came to 3 bases and at J to 8 bases, leaving 9 bases not matched to a gene. This CDR3 region has 14 residues. Material for sequencing was peripheral blood. The rearrangement joins TRBV27 to TRBJ1-2; the match to TRBD1 covers 7 bases. This clonotype originated in a human donor in a cohort sampled during active COVID-19. CDR3 nucleotide sequence: TGTGCCAGCAGTTTCTCCGGCAGGGGGAACGGCTACACCTTC. It encodes CASSFSGRGNGYTF.